The rows below give T cell receptor beta chains drawn from one sample of a study of Tregs in tolerant kidney transplant recipients. Measured with immunoSEQ multiplex PCR; TCRdb has only the in-frame clones, and not every one. The sample has roughly 19,000 clones; 50% to 70% are singletons. These receptors are not linked to any known antigen. The sequencing input was Tregs from blood cultured with allogeneic cells. Receptors originate from a human donor in good health. CDR3s leave out the opening cysteine and the closing phenylalanine or tryptophan. Fields, in order: D gene, V gene, CDR3 length, CDR3 protein. A D gene is named only where the DNA matches it firmly.

D gene: NA
V gene: TRBV7-3
CDR3 length: 11
CDR3 protein: ASSLALGTEAF

D gene: TRBD2
V gene: TRBV7-2
CDR3 length: 15
CDR3 protein: ASSLARLAGIQETQY

D gene: NA
V gene: TRBV18
CDR3 length: 11
CDR3 protein: ASSRSLRETQY

D gene: NA
V gene: TRBV2
CDR3 length: 11
CDR3 protein: ASSEVSDSPLH

D gene: TRBD2
V gene: TRBV6-1
CDR3 length: 12
CDR3 protein: ASSTLAGPGEQY

D gene: TRBD1
V gene: TRBV5-4
CDR3 length: 13
CDR3 protein: ASSLGGQGAKEQY

D gene: TRBD2
V gene: TRBV5-1
CDR3 length: 11
CDR3 protein: ASSGRETDTQY

D gene: NA
V gene: TRBV7-9
CDR3 length: 14
CDR3 protein: ASSLGMEQRGYGYT

D gene: NA
V gene: TRBV7-9
CDR3 length: 12
CDR3 protein: ASSSRAQWGGYT

D gene: TRBD1
V gene: TRBV15
CDR3 length: 12
CDR3 protein: ATSRDRGWSGYT

D gene: NA
V gene: TRBV19
CDR3 length: 11
CDR3 protein: ASSIVSGNTIY

D gene: NA
V gene: TRBV6-5
CDR3 length: 7
CDR3 protein: ASSYGYT

D gene: TRBD2
V gene: TRBV6-5
CDR3 length: 12
CDR3 protein: ASRSSGGSYEQY

D gene: NA
V gene: TRBV27
CDR3 length: 13
CDR3 protein: ASSLLRGELETQY

D gene: TRBD2
V gene: TRBV5-4
CDR3 length: 16
CDR3 protein: ASSLGLAGAARTDTQY

D gene: NA
V gene: TRBV7-8
CDR3 length: 12
CDR3 protein: ASSFQGLGLEAF

D gene: NA
V gene: TRBV5-1
CDR3 length: 13
CDR3 protein: ASSLGWGLYNEQF

D gene: NA
V gene: TRBV9
CDR3 length: 12
CDR3 protein: ASSVEQLSGELF

D gene: NA
V gene: TRBV18
CDR3 length: 14
CDR3 protein: ASSSTNSGSTDTQY

D gene: TRBD1
V gene: TRBV9
CDR3 length: 13
CDR3 protein: ASSVSGGEHNEQF

D gene: NA
V gene: TRBV2
CDR3 length: 12
CDR3 protein: ASRRSGSTDTQY

D gene: TRBD2
V gene: TRBV4-1
CDR3 length: 17
CDR3 protein: ASRRAGTSGRLSYNEQF

D gene: NA
V gene: TRBV6-1
CDR3 length: 11
CDR3 protein: ASSETMNTEAF

D gene: NA
V gene: TRBV19
CDR3 length: 13
CDR3 protein: ASSNIRDNSYEQY

D gene: NA
V gene: TRBV7-9
CDR3 length: 11
CDR3 protein: ASSPRSGTEAF

D gene: NA
V gene: TRBV20-1
CDR3 length: 9
CDR3 protein: SARAAPEQY

D gene: TRBD2
V gene: TRBV18
CDR3 length: 13
CDR3 protein: ASSPPWQGGETQY

D gene: NA
V gene: TRBV6-5
CDR3 length: 13
CDR3 protein: ASSPPGPYLWPQY

D gene: NA
V gene: TRBV9
CDR3 length: 15
CDR3 protein: ASSVGSLRGYSYEQY